The T cell receptor (beta chain) described here comes from a study of PD-1 blockade in classical Hodgkin lymphoma. Comments on this clone: As yet, its antigen is unknown.

Regarding time point: cycle 4 day 1 (C4D1), after less than 7 weeks of nivolumab. Each patient's relapse followed autologous stem cell transplantation, and brentuximab vedotin exposure varied. Study results and limitations: Patients who responded completely had about the same baseline diversity as newly diagnosed patients.

Germline CDR1 and CDR2: KGHSH and LQKENI. The CDR3 is 18 residues long. The V gene end was trimmed by 4 bases and the J gene end by 2 bases; junction bases not matched to a gene: 9. Profiled with immunoSEQ multiplex PCR; TCRdb holds only in-frame clones, not every one. The sample contains 90,000 to 140,000 clones, approximately 89% of which appear only once. The clonotype comes from a human donor with classical Hodgkin lymphoma. The sample was peripheral blood mononuclear cells (PBMCs), taken before the fourth cycle of nivolumab. V gene TRBV18 combines with J gene TRBJ2-7; 15 bases match TRBD2. The CDR3 nucleotides read TGTGCCAGCTCACAACTCGGTAGGACTAGCGGGAGGGCCTACGAGCAGTACTTC. This encodes CASSQLGRTSGRAYEQYF.